This T cell receptor beta chain was captured in a study of technical replicates of blood from a handful of donors. Clones were read by immunoSEQ multiplex PCR, and TCRdb kept only the in-frame ones, dropping some. Of approximately 84,000 clones listed, more than 95% are singletons. In the case of this clone: The sample holds other DNA sequences that translate to the same CDR3.

This CDR3 has 12 residues. Deletions cut 2 bases from V and 5 bases from J, with 6 bases between. Germline V gene sequence: CDR1 SGHVS, CDR2 FNYEAQ. The origin of this receptor is a human donor in good health. This chain connects TRBV7-6 to TRBJ2-5; D might be TRBD1 (6 bases). Input material: T cells isolated from PBMCs. The CDR3: CASSLRGETQYF. CDR3 DNA sequence: TGTGCCAGCAGCTTAAGGGGGGAGACCCAGTACTTC.